This T cell receptor beta chain was documented in a study of cytomegalovirus exposure and HLA in healthy donors. Germline-derived CDR1 and CDR2 are MGHRA and YSYEKL. Trimming took off 0 bases at V and 2 bases at J, with 8 bases between the two ends. The CDR3 consists of 14 residues. Study-wide findings and caveats: Most TCR sequences were seen very rarely across donors, but some public TCRs occurred in many. TCR beta chains numbering some 160 were designated cytomegalovirus-associated. Testing in vitro showed three CMV-associated chains specific for CMV antigens. According to a subsequent analysis, TCR clusters identified in the first cohort showed a tendency to co-occur across the 120 or so validation repertoires.

Here immunoSEQ multiplex PCR was the method, and the copy in TCRdb shows in-frame clones only, minus some. The table includes some 120,000 clones, about 96% detected once. This clone was seen a handful of times. No antigen is known for it. Sequencing was performed on PBMCs. This chain connects TRBV4-1 to TRBJ2-7; a possible D gene is TRBD2 (5 bases). The source of this sequence is a young man in good health and CMV-seronegative. DNA for the CDR3: TGCGCCAGCAGCCAAGATTCGGGGACCTACGAGCAGTACTTC. It is translated as CASSQDSGTYEQYF.